The 21 T cell receptor beta chains below come from one sample, sequenced in a study of T cells after yellow fever vaccination. TCRdb used MiXCR to reprocess the 5' RACE reads, holding one entry per CDR3 protein. The sample consists of fewer than 450,000 distinct CDR3 sequences, approximately 10% of them appearing once. The sequenced sample was PBMCs, obtained on the day of the first yellow fever vaccination. Receptor source: a man aged 18 to 29 who received the YFV17D yellow fever vaccine.

This clonotype was seen a few times. V is TRBV5-1 and J is TRBJ2-2, with D unresolved. Germline loops: CDR1 SGHRS, CDR2 YFSETQ. This CDR3 is 19 amino acids long. V lost 0 bases and J lost 0, with 18 bases in between. CDR3 DNA: TGCGCCAGCAGCTTGGCCGCTAGGGTAACCATCGCGAACACCGGGGAGCTGTTTTTT. As protein: CASSLAARVTIANTGELFF.

This clonotype was recorded at least ten times. CDR3 sequence: CASSLQQGDTIYF. In nucleotides, the CDR3 is TGTGCCAGCAGTTTACAACAGGGGGACACCATATATTTT. This chain links TRBV12-3 or TRBV12-4 with TRBJ1-3; the match to TRBD1 covers 8 bases. CDR3 size: 13 residues. Trimming cost V 2 bases and J 8 bases; bases outside gene matches: 2.

The chain joins TRBV6-5 to TRBJ2-7; tentative D call: TRBD1 (6 bases). With 5 bases removed from V and 6 bases from J, the gap between germline ends came to 14 bases. The CDR3 runs 13 residues. CDR1 is MNHEY, CDR2 SVGAGI, per germline. CDR3 in amino acids: CASSTQGNGEQYV. The DNA of the CDR3 is TGTGCCAGCAGTACTCAGGGGAATGGCGAGCAGTACGTC.

The chain joins TRBV27 to TRBJ2-2, with TRBD2 identical over 8 bases. V lost 6 bases, J lost 7 bases, and 7 bases stayed unmatched. CDR1 is MNHEY, CDR2 SMNVEV, per germline (reference sequence). The CDR3 is 14 residues long. The CDR3 reads CASSREGLGGELFF. The CDR3 coding sequence is TGTGCCAGCAGCCGGGAGGGGCTCGGCGGGGAGCTGTTTTTT.

This clonotype was detected a few times. V is TRBV7-6 and J is TRBJ2-3; 16 bases agree with TRBD2. The ends lost 10 bases at V and 0 bases at J; junction bases unmatched: 16. This CDR3 comprises 20 residues. Looked up from germline, CDR1 is SGHVS and CDR2 is FNYEAQ. The DNA of the CDR3 is TGTGCCACTCAGCAGCTTACTGGGACTAGCGGGGGGGCTAGCACAGATACGCAGTATTTT. Protein: CATQQLTGTSGGASTDTQYF.

Remarks on this clonotype: A much larger clone differs by one base, so this may be a read error. This rearrangement joins TRBV24-1 to TRBJ2-2; D is unresolved. The CDR3 is 13 residues long. V lost 8 bases to trimming and J lost 4 bases, with 10 bases between them. Germline V gives CDR1 KGHDR, CDR2 SFDVKD. This CDR3 reads CATNLSRTGELFF. The CDR3 nucleotides are TGTGCCACCAATCTATCCCGCACCGGGGAGCTGTTTTTT.

V and J are TRBV7-2 and TRBJ2-1; 11 positions match TRBD2. Germline CDR1 reads SGHTA; CDR2 reads FQGNSA. The CDR3 sequence is 16 residues long. Losses at the gene ends were 5 bases for V and 9 bases for J; bases not matched to a gene: 12. The chain's CDR3 is CASSPLAGGREGEQFF. For the CDR3, the DNA is TGTGCCAGCAGCCCGCTAGCGGGGGGAAGGGAGGGTGAGCAGTTCTTC.

The chain is built from TRBV9 and TRBJ2-1; D not certain. In germline, CDR1 is SGDLS, CDR2 YYNGEE. The CDR3 contains 16 residues. Between the trimmed V and J ends, which lost 4 bases and 4 bases, there was a span of 18 bases. The CDR3 loop is CASSTQISRIYNEQFF. The CDR3 DNA reads TGTGCCAGCAGCACCCAGATATCTAGAATATACAATGAGCAGTTCTTC.

This clonotype was detected a few times. The chain links TRBV20-1 to TRBJ2-7, with a possible D match to TRBD1 (6 bases). V lost 6 bases to trimming and J lost 6 bases, with 18 bases between them. The CDR3 sequence is 13 residues long. From germline, CDR1 is DFQATT and CDR2 SNEGSKA (reference sequence). The DNA of the CDR3 is TGCAGTGCCCGAGGTTACAGGGTTGTCGAGCAGTACGTC. Translated, it gives CSARGYRVVEQYV.

This clonotype came up many times. The chain employs TRBV7-8 and TRBJ2-1; TRBD1 might be the D (5 bases). This CDR3 has 16 amino acids. V was cut by 4 bases and J by 8 bases, with 21 bases left in between. CDR1 and CDR2 from the germline V gene are SGHVS and FQNEAQ. In DNA form, the CDR3 reads TGTGCCAGCAGCTCCCTGGGGCAGGGTATGTTCGATGAGCAGTTCTTC. Translating gives CASSSLGQGMFDEQFF.

This clonotype was found a few times. The gene calls are TRBV12-3 or TRBV12-4 and TRBJ2-1; weak D call: TRBD1 (5 bases). The CDR3 length is 13 residues. V lost 2 bases and J 9 bases, leaving 11 bases between the germline ends. CDR3 protein: CASSLSWGSEQFF. Written as DNA, the CDR3 is TGTGCCAGCAGTTTAAGTTGGGGCAGTGAGCAGTTCTTC.

The chain has TRBV7-2 and TRBJ1-4; D unclear. CDR1 and CDR2 from the germline V gene are SGHTA and FQGNSA. This CDR3 is 13 amino acids long. V shed 0 bases and J shed 7 bases, with 6 bases lying between them. The CDR3 bases are TGTGCCAGCAGCTTAGCGTCGGGTGAAAAACTGTTTTTT. Amino acids: CASSLASGEKLFF.

The V and J genes are TRBV6-2 or TRBV6-3 and TRBJ2-1; D might be TRBD1 (6 bases). This CDR3 contains 14 residues. V was cut by 7 bases and J by 3 bases, with 13 bases left in between. From germline, CDR1 is MNHEY and CDR2 SVGEGT. The CDR3 here is CASTQGSYYNEQFF. The CDR3 DNA reads TGTGCCAGCACTCAGGGGTCGTACTACAATGAGCAGTTCTTC.

This clonotype was seen a few times. The V gene is TRBV27, the J gene TRBJ1-3, with a weak D call TRBD1 (6 bases). Deletions cut 3 bases from V and 4 bases from J, with 13 bases between. This CDR3 is built from 15 residues. The germline V gene encodes CDR1 MNHEY and CDR2 SMNVEV (reference sequence). CDR3 bases: TGTGCCAGCAGTTTTCAGGGGCCGGGGGGAAACACCATATATTTT. Translation gives CASSFQGPGGNTIYF.

This CDR3 is CASSIGGGGSGDTQYF. The CDR3 coding sequence is TGTGCCAGTAGTATAGGCGGTGGGGGCTCGGGAGATACGCAGTATTTT. J is TRBJ2-3 and V is TRBV19; tentative D call: TRBD1 (6 bases). Trimming removed 1 base at V and 5 bases at J, with 16 bases between. Germline V lookup: CDR1 LNHDA, CDR2 SQIVND (reference sequence). The CDR3 has 16 amino acids.

This clonotype was seen only a few times. The V call is TRBV5-1, the J call TRBJ2-7; 9 bases line up with TRBD1. This CDR3 has 14 amino acids. V was pared by 3 bases and J by 2 bases, with 3 bases of the junction left unmatched. Germline V lookup: CDR1 SGHRS, CDR2 YFSETQ. The CDR3 DNA reads TGCGCCAGCAGCTCGGGACAGGGACCCTACGAGCAGTACTTC. This codes for CASSSGQGPYEQYF.

The chain combines TRBV6-2 or TRBV6-3 with TRBJ2-1; D unclear. The CDR3 covers 14 residues. The V gene's germline CDR1 is MNHEY and CDR2 SVGEGT. V gave up 7 bases and J gave up 0 bases, with 10 bases separating them. As DNA, the CDR3 is TGTGCCAGCAAAGTCGGACGCTCCTACAATGAGCAGTTCTTC. Translated: CASKVGRSYNEQFF.

The chain uses TRBV12-3 or TRBV12-4 and TRBJ2-1, with D tentatively TRBD2 (5 bases). This CDR3 has 13 amino acids. The V end was cut by 4 bases, the J end by 8 bases, with 12 bases between. The CDR3 DNA sequence: TGTGCCAGCAGTTCGCTACTAGTGGATGAGCAGTTCTTC. Protein product: CASSSLLVDEQFF.

This sequence joins TRBV5-1 and TRBJ2-7; 7 nucleotides align to TRBD1. This CDR3 is 15 amino acids long. The ends lost 4 bases at V and 0 bases at J; junction bases unmatched: 7. The V gene's germline CDR1 is SGHRS and CDR2 YFSETQ. CDR3 protein: CASSRDSATSYEQYF. The DNA of the CDR3 is TGCGCCAGCAGCAGGGACAGCGCTACCTCCTACGAGCAGTACTTC.

This clonotype was counted only a few times. The chain uses TRBV5-5 and TRBJ2-1; 15 bases line up with TRBD2. This CDR3 comprises 18 residues. CDR1 SGHKS and CDR2 YYEKEE come from the germline V gene (reference sequence). J was trimmed by 1 base and V by 4 bases; bases with no gene match: 6. In nucleotides, the CDR3 is TGTGCCAGCAGCAGTAGGACTAGCGGGGGGGCGTCCTACAATGAGCAGTTCTTC. Protein: CASSSRTSGGASYNEQFF.

In this sample, this clonotype turned up a few times. V is TRBV20-1 and J is TRBJ2-3; D gene uncertain. Trimming cost V 5 bases and J 0 bases, with 12 bases left between them. This CDR3 region has 14 residues. Per germline, CDR1 DFQATT and CDR2 SNEGSKA (reference sequence). The CDR3 coding sequence is TGCAGTGCTCCTCGCAGCGTAAGCACAGATACGCAGTATTTT. This gives the protein CSAPRSVSTDTQYF.